Here is one TCR beta chain with its context. What it binds is not known. Measured with immunoSEQ multiplex PCR; TCRdb has only the in-frame clones, and not every one. The sample has over 85,000 clones, around 89% seen once. The sample comes from a study of identifying expanded T cells in peripheral blood. The CDR3 covers 14 residues. With V trimmed by 8 bases and J by 8 bases, 14 bases remained unmatched. Germline CDR1 reads SQVTM; CDR2 reads ANQGSEA. Study results and caveats: Differentially abundant clones: about 1.1 between replicates, about 15 at two to three weeks, 19 to 20 at four. Across healthy donors, higher total template counts meant significantly greater approximately two-week count variance.

Sequencing was done on a sample of blood. The receptor's source is a person aged 18 to 70 in good health. The chain carries TRBV29-1 and TRBJ1-2; TRBD1 matches 10 bases. The CDR3 reads CSFRPGQGTEGYTF. Here the CDR3 DNA reads TGCAGCTTCCGTCCGGGACAGGGGACCGAAGGCTACACCTTC.